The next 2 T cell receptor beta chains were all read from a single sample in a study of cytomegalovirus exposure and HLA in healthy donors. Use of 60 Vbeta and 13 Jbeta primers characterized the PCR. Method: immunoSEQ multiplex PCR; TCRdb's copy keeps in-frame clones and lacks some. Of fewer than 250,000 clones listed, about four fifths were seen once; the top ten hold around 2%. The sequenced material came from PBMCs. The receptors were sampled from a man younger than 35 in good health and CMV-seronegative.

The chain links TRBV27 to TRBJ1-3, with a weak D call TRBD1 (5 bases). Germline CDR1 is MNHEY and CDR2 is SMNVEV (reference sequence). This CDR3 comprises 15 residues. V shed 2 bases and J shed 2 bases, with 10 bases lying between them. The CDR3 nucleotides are TGTGCCAGCAGTTTAGGGGCCCATGCTGGAAACACCATATATTTT. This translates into CASSLGAHAGNTIYF.

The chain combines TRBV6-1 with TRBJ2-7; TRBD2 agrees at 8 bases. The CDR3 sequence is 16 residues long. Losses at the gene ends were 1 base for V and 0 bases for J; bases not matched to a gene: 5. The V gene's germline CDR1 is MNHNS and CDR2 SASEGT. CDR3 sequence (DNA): TGTGCCAGCAGTGAAGATGGCGGGAGGCACTCCTACGAGCAGTACTTC. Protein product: CASSEDGGRHSYEQYF.